These T cell receptor beta chains were read from a single sample in a study of blood T cell repertoires in COVID-19. The table came from immunoSEQ multiplex PCR; TCRdb's copy has only in-frame clones and leaves some out. Of 390,000 or so clones in the sample, about nine tenths were seen once. Sequenced input: peripheral blood. The source is a woman aged 25 to 39 with active or convalescent COVID-19. Both conserved end residues are part of each CDR3. The D gene is left open where the match is weak. Not all rows give a size; the values are once, few, many and, for expanded clones, a class.

j_call d_call v_call clone_size cdr3_aa cdr3_nt
TRBJ2-1 NA TRBV10-2 NA CASRPIAASVRNHNFEQFF TGCGCCAGCAGACCAATAGCGGCCTCGGTTAGGAACCACAATTTTGAGCAGTTCTTC
TRBJ2-3 TRBD2 TRBV7-9 NA CASSIGLAGGGDTQYF TGTGCCAGCAGCATTGGACTAGCGGGGGGTGGAGATACGCAGTATTTT
TRBJ2-5 NA TRBV6-1 NA CASSEAVGGWETQYF TGTGCCAGCAGTGAAGCGGTTGGGGGGTGGGAGACCCAGTACTTC
TRBJ1-2 TRBD1 TRBV6-1 NA CASSESEQGTNYGYTF TGTGCCAGCAGTGAGTCCGAACAGGGGACTAACTATGGCTACACCTTC
TRBJ2-3 NA TRBV4-1 NA CASSHLGLDTQYF TGCGCCAGCAGCCATTTGGGGCTGGATACGCAGTATTTT
TRBJ2-1 TRBD1 TRBV2 NA CASRPGTGPHNEQFF TGTGCCAGCAGGCCCGGGACAGGTCCCCACAATGAGCAGTTCTTC
TRBJ2-3 TRBD2 TRBV5-1 NA CASSLDLTTGLASTDTQYF TGCGCCAGCAGCTTGGACTTAACTACCGGACTAGCTAGCACAGATACGCAGTATTTT
TRBJ1-2 NA TRBV6-1 few CASSEGSLFWGYTF TGTGCCAGCAGTGAAGGCAGTCTCTTTTGGGGCTACACCTTC
TRBJ1-1 TRBD1 TRBV5-1 NA CASKGQGYTEAFF TGCGCCAGCAAAGGACAGGGGTACACTGAAGCTTTCTTT
TRBJ2-7 TRBD2 TRBV3-1/TRBV3-2 once CASSQAGGPSEQYF TGTGCCAGCAGCCAAGCGGGAGGGCCAAGCGAGCAGTACTTC
TRBJ2-2 TRBD1 TRBV19 NA CASSGGTGLNTGELFF TGTGCCAGTAGTGGGGGGACAGGACTGAACACCGGGGAGCTGTTTTTT
TRBJ2-7 TRBD1 TRBV18 NA CASSPDRASYEQYF TGTGCCAGCTCACCGGACAGGGCCTCCTACGAGCAGTACTTC
TRBJ2-7 TRBD1 TRBV6-1 NA CASSEPGQAYEQYF TGTGCCAGCAGTGAACCGGGACAGGCCTACGAGCAGTACTTC
TRBJ2-1 TRBD2 TRBV11-2 NA CASSSRPAGGPGAEQFF TGTGCCAGCAGCTCGCGGCCAGCGGGGGGGCCAGGGGCTGAGCAGTTCTTC
TRBJ2-7 NA TRBV27 NA CASSPNRLSPYEQYF TGTGCCAGCAGTCCAAACAGGCTAAGCCCCTACGAGCAGTACTTC
TRBJ2-7 NA TRBV27 NA CASSFADSTYEQYF TGTGCCAGCAGTTTTGCAGACAGCACCTACGAGCAGTACTTC
TRBJ1-2 TRBD1 TRBV5-5 NA CASRRSRDSFFGDTF TGTGCCAGCAGACGTTCACGGGACAGTTTTTTTGGCGACACCTTC
TRBJ1-1 NA TRBV2 NA CASRTPGSTEAFF TGTGCCAGCAGAACTCCAGGGTCCACTGAAGCTTTCTTT
TRBJ1-1 NA TRBV29-1 NA CSGYGTEAFF TGCAGCGGTTACGGGACTGAAGCTTTCTTT
TRBJ1-1 NA TRBV2 NA CASSLQGNTEAFF TGTGCCAGCAGCCTACAGGGGAACACTGAAGCTTTCTTT
TRBJ1-1 NA TRBV21-1 NA CASSKELLFDKPNTEAFF TGTGCCAGCAGCAAAGAGCTTTTGTTTGACAAACCGAACACTGAAGCTTTCTTT
TRBJ1-4 TRBD1 TRBV7-6 NA CASSLIIPGGAETNEKLFF TGTGCCAGCAGCCTTATCATTCCAGGGGGCGCTGAGACTAATGAAAAACTGTTTTTT
TRBJ1-6 TRBD1 TRBV5-1 NA CASSSHRGDNSPLHF TGCGCCAGCAGCTCCCACAGGGGGGATAATTCACCCCTCCACTTT
TRBJ2-7 TRBD1 TRBV5-8 NA CASSLEGAYYEQYF TGTGCCAGCAGCTTAGAGGGGGCCTACTACGAGCAGTACTTC
TRBJ2-3 TRBD1 TRBV7-9 NA CASSQRAGGPRTDTQYF TGTGCCAGCAGCCAAAGGGCAGGGGGTCCCAGAACAGATACGCAGTATTTT
TRBJ1-4 TRBD1 TRBV7-9 NA CASSHRDSNEKLFF TGTGCCAGCAGCCACCGGGACAGTAATGAAAAACTGTTTTTT
TRBJ2-3 TRBD2 TRBV7-6 once CASSLGLAGVDTQYF TGTGCCAGCAGCCTAGGACTAGCGGGAGTGGATACGCAGTATTTT
TRBJ2-7 NA TRBV12-3/TRBV12-4 NA CATRGQGIDEQYF TGTGCCACGAGAGGGCAGGGGATCGACGAGCAGTACTTC
TRBJ2-1 NA TRBV15 NA CATRTGGGGNNEQFF TGTGCCACCAGGACCGGAGGGGGGGGTAACAATGAGCAGTTCTTC
TRBJ1-2 NA TRBV10-1 NA CASSEDSPYGYTF TGCGCCAGCAGTGAGGACAGTCCCTATGGCTACACCTTC
TRBJ2-3 TRBD2 TRBV3-1/TRBV3-2 NA CASSQDLGGGAADTQYF TGTGCCAGCAGCCAAGATCTCGGCGGGGGGGCTGCTGATACGCAGTATTTT
TRBJ2-3 TRBD1 TRBV27 NA CASSLSGGGTGTDTQYF TGTGCCAGCAGTTTATCAGGGGGTGGGACAGGCACAGATACGCAGTATTTT
TRBJ2-1 TRBD2 TRBV11-3 once CASSSSLAGGSYNEQFF TGTGCCAGCAGCTCTTCACTAGCGGGGGGCTCCTACAATGAGCAGTTCTTC
TRBJ1-1 NA TRBV10-3 once CAITRGRGTEAFF TGTGCCATCACCCGCGGGAGGGGCACTGAAGCTTTCTTT
TRBJ2-7 NA TRBV7-9 NA CASSFAAGEGYEQYF TGTGCCAGCAGCTTTGCGGCAGGGGAGGGCTACGAGCAGTACTTC
TRBJ2-7 TRBD1 TRBV4-1 NA CASSHPGQGMYEQYF TGCGCCAGCAGCCATCCGGGACAGGGTATGTACGAGCAGTACTTC
TRBJ1-1 NA TRBV18 NA CASSQITGLELIEAFF TGTGCCAGCTCACAAATTACAGGGTTAGAATTGATTGAAGCTTTCTTT
TRBJ2-7 TRBD2 TRBV6-5 NA CATFGLAGGSYEQYF TGTGCCACCTTTGGACTAGCGGGGGGCAGCTACGAGCAGTACTTC
TRBJ1-4 TRBD1 TRBV3-1/TRBV3-2 NA CASSQDGQGPANEKLFF TGTGCCAGCAGCCAAGACGGACAGGGGCCGGCTAATGAAAAACTGTTTTTT
TRBJ2-3 NA TRBV6-5 NA CASSPAARDTQYF TGTGCCAGCAGTCCTGCGGCTCGAGATACGCAGTATTTT
TRBJ2-7 TRBD1 TRBV6-5 NA CAIHGTGDMYEQYF TGTGCCATACACGGGACAGGGGACATGTACGAGCAGTACTTC
TRBJ1-5 NA TRBV6-2/TRBV6-3 NA CASSYLMGQLRNQPQHF TGTGCCAGCAGTTACCTAATGGGCCAGCTCCGCAATCAGCCCCAGCATTTT
TRBJ2-2 TRBD1 TRBV5-6 NA CASSFGTGAGELFF TGTGCCAGCAGCTTCGGGACAGGGGCCGGGGAGCTGTTTTTT
TRBJ1-2 TRBD1 TRBV13 NA CASSLASKEGADF TGTGCCAGCAGCTTAGCCTCTAAAGAGGGGGCAGACTTC
TRBJ2-7 TRBD2 TRBV6-1 NA CASSETGGSSYEQYF TGTGCCAGCAGTGAAACGGGGGGGAGCTCCTACGAGCAGTACTTC
TRBJ1-2 NA TRBV6-1 NA CASSEALNSRGGYTF TGTGCCAGCAGTGAAGCGCTTAACTCCCGGGGGGGCTACACCTTC
TRBJ1-3 NA TRBV10-1 NA CASSPRSSGNTIYF TGCGCCAGCAGCCCACGCAGCTCTGGAAACACCATATATTTT
TRBJ1-5 TRBD1 TRBV3-1/TRBV3-2 few CASSQGGQGIKPQHF TGTGCCAGCAGCCAAGGGGGACAGGGGATCAAGCCCCAGCATTTT
TRBJ2-3 NA TRBV9 NA CASSVGAARIDTQYF TGTGCCAGCAGCGTAGGAGCCGCTAGAATAGATACGCAGTATTTT
TRBJ2-7 TRBD2 TRBV13 NA CASSLMAGGPSNEQYF TGTGCCAGCAGCTTAATGGCGGGGGGGCCTAGCAACGAGCAGTACTTC